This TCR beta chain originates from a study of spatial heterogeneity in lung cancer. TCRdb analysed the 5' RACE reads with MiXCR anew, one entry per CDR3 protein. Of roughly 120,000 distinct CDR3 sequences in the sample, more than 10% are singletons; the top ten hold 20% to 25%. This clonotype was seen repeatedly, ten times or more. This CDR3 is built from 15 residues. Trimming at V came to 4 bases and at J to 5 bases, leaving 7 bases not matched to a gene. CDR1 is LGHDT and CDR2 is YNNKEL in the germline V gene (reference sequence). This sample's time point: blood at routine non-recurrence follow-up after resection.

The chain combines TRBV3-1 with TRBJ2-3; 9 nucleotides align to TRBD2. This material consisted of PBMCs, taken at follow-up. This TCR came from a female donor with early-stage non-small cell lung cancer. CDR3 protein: CASSRTSGSVDTQYF. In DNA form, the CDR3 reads TGTGCCAGCAGCCGTACTAGCGGGTCCGTAGATACGCAGTATTTT.